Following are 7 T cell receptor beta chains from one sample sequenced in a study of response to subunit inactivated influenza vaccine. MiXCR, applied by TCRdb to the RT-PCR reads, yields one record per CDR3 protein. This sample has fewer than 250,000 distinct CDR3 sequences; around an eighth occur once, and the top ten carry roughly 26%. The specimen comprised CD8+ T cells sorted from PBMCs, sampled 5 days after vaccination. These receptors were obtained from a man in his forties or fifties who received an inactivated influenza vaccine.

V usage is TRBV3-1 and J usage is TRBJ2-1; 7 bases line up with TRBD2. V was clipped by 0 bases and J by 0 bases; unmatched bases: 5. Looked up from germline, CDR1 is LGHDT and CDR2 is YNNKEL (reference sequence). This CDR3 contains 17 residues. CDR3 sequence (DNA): TGTGCCAGCAGCCAAGAGCTAGCGGAGAGCTCCTACAATGAGCAGTTCTTC. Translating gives CASSQELAESSYNEQFF.

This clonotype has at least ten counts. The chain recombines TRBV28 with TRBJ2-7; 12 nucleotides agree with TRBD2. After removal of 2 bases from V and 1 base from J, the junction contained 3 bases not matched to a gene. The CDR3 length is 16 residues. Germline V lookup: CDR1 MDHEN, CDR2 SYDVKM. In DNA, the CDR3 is TGTGCCAGCAGTTTAACTAGCGGGAGGTTGTCCTACGAGCAGTACTTC. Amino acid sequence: CASSLTSGRLSYEQYF.

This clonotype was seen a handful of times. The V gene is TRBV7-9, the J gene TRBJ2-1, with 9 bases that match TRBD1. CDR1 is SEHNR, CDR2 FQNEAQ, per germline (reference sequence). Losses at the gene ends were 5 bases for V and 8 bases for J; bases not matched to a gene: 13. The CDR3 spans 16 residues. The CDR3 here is CASSQRFTGGLDEQFF. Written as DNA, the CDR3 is TGTGCCAGCAGCCAAAGGTTTACAGGGGGCCTGGATGAGCAGTTCTTC.

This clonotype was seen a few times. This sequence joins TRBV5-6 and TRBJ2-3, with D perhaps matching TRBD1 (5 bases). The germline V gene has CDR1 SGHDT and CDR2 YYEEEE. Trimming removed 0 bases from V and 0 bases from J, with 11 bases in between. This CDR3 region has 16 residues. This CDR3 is CASSLEAGISTDTQYF. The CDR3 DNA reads TGTGCCAGCAGCTTGGAGGCAGGGATAAGCACAGATACGCAGTATTTT.

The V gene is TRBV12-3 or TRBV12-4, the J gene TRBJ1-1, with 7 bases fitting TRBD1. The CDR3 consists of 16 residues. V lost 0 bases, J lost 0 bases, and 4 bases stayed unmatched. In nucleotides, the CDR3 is TGTGCCAGCAGTTTAGCACCGACAGGGATGAACACTGAAGCTTTCTTT. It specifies CASSLAPTGMNTEAFF.

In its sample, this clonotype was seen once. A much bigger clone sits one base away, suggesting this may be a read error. The CDR3 DNA reads as TGCAGCGCCCGCGGGGGAAAGACTAGAAGCGCAGATACGCAGTATTTT. Translated: CSARGGKTRSADTQYF. V and J are TRBV29-1 and TRBJ2-3; 7 positions match TRBD2. Germline loops: CDR1 SQVTM, CDR2 ANQGSEA. Losses at the gene ends were 7 bases for V and 4 bases for J; bases not matched to a gene: 17. The CDR3 is 16 amino acids.

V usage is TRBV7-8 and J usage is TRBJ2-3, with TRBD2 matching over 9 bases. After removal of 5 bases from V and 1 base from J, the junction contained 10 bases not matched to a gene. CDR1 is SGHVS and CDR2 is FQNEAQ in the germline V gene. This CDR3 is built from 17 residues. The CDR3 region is CASSPLAGGPGTDTQYF. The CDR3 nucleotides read TGTGCCAGCAGCCCTTTGGCGGGGGGGCCGGGCACAGATACGCAGTATTTT.